This T cell receptor (beta chain) was profiled in a study of control samples from healthy donors and cancer patients. The protocol was immunoSEQ multiplex PCR, while the TCRdb copy is restricted to in-frame clones and leaves out a portion. Among 200,000 or so clones listed, just under 95% were seen once. This receptor was taken from a man aged 50 to 60 in good health. The sequenced sample was blood.

The CDR3 sequence is CASTVNRGAFF. CDR3 DNA sequence: TGTGCCAGCACCGTAAACAGGGGGGCTTTCTTT. J is TRBJ1-1 and V is TRBV6-5; TRBD1 matches 8 bases. V shed 7 bases, J shed 11 bases, and the junction held 6 bases outside the gene matches. The V gene's germline CDR1 is MNHEY and CDR2 SVGAGI. There are 11 residues in the CDR3.